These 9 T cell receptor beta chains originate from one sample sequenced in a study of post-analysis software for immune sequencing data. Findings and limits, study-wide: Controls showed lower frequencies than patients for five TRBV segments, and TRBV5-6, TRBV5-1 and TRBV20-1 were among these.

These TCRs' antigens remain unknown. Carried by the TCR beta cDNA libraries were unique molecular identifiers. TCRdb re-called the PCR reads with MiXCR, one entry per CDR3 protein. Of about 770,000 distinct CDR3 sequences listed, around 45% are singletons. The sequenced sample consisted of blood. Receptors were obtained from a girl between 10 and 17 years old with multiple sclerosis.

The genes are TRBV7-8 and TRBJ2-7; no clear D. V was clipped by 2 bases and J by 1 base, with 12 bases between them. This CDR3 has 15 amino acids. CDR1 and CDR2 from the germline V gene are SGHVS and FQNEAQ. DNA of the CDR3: TGTGCCAGCAGCTTAATCAAAAGTACTTCCTACGAGCAGTACTTC. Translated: CASSLIKSTSYEQYF.

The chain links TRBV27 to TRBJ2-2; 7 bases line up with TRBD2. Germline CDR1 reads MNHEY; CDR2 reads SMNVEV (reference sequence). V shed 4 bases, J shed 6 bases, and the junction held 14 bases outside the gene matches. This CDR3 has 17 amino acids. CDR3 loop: CASSSHPRTSRSGELFF. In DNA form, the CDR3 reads TGTGCCAGCAGTTCCCACCCAAGGACTAGTAGATCCGGGGAGCTGTTTTTT.

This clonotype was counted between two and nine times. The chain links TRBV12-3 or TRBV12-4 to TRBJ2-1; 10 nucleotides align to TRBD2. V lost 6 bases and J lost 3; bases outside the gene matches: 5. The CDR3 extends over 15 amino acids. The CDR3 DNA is TGTGCCAGCAGCTACGGGACTAGCGACTACAATGAGCAGTTCTTC. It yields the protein CASSYGTSDYNEQFF.

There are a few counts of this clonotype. The CDR3 nucleotides are TGTGCCTGGAAAAGCGGGAGGAGAGAGACCCAGTACTTC. Translating it yields CAWKSGRRETQYF. The V call is TRBV30, the J call TRBJ2-4; 9 bases line up with TRBD2. The J call may be wrong; the DNA end is better matched by TRBJ2-5. The germline gives CDR1 GTSNPN, CDR2 SVGIG (reference sequence). This CDR3 contains 13 residues.

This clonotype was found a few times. The CDR3 DNA is TGTGCCAGCTCACCGACCCGCTCTGGGGCCAACGTCCTGACTTTC. Translated, it gives CASSPTRSGANVLTF. This chain uses TRBV18 with TRBJ2-6; unclear D gene. Germline assignment: CDR1 KGHSH and CDR2 LQKENI. The ends were cut back, 3 bases at V and 0 bases at J, with 6 bases in the middle. The CDR3 totals 15 residues.

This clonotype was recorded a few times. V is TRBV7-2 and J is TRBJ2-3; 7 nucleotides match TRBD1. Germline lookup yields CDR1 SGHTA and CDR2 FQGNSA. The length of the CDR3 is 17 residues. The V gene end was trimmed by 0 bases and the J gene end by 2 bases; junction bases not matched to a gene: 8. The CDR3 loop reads CASSLAGPGGYTDTQYF. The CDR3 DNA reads TGTGCCAGCAGCTTAGCGGGGCCAGGGGGTTACACAGATACGCAGTATTTT.

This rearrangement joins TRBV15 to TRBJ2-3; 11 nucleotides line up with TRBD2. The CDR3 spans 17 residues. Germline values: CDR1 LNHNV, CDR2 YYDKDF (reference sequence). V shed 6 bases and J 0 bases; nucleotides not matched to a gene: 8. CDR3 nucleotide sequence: TGTGCCACCAGGGCTAGCGGGAGGATCCCTAGCACAGATACGCAGTATTTT. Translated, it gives CATRASGRIPSTDTQYF.

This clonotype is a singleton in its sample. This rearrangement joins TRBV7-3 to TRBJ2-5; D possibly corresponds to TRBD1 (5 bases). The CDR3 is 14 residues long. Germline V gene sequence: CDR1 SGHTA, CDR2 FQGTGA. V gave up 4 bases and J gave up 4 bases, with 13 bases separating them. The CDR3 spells CASSSQGFGETQYF. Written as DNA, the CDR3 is TGTGCCAGCAGCTCCCAGGGCTTTGGAGAGACCCAGTACTTC.

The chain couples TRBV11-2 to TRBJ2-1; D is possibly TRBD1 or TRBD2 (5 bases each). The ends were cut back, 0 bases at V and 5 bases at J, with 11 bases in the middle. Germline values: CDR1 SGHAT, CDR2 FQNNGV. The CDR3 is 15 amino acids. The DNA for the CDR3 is TGTGCCAGCAGCTTAGATTCGGGACCACACAATGAGCAGTTCTTC. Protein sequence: CASSLDSGPHNEQFF.